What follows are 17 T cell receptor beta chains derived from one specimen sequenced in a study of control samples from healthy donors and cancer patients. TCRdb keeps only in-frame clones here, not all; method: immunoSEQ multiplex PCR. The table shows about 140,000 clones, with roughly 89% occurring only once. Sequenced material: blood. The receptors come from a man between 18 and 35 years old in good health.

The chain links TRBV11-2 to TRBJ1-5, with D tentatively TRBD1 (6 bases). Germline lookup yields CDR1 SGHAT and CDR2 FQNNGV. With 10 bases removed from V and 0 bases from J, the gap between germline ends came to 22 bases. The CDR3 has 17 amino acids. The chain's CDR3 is CATVRDTVDYSNQPQHF. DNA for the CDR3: TGTGCCACCGTCAGGGACACCGTAGACTATAGCAATCAGCCCCAGCATTTT. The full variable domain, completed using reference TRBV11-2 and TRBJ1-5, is EAGVAQSPRYKIIEKRQSVAFWCNPISGHATLYWYQQILGQGPKLLIQFQNNGVVDDSQLPKDRFSAERLKGVDSTLKIQPAKLEDSAVYLCATVRDTVDYSNQPQHFGDGTRLSIL.

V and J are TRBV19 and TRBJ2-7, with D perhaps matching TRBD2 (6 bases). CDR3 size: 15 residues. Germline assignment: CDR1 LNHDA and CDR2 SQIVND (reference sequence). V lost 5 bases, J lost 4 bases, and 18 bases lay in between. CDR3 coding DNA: TGTGCCAGTAGTGCCGGGAGATCCGGTGGGTACGAGCAGTACTTC. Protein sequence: CASSAGRSGGYEQYF.

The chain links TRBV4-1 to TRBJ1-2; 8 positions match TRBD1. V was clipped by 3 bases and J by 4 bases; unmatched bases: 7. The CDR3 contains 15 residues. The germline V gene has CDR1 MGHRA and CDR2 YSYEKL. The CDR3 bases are TGCGCCAGCAGCCACGGACAGGGTGCTTCCTATGGCTACACCTTC. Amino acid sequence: CASSHGQGASYGYTF.

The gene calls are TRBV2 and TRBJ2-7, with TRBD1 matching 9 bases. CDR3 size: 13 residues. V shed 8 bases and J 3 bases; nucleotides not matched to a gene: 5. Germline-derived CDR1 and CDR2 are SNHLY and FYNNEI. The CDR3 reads CASRDRVDYEQYF. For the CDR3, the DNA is TGTGCCAGCCGGGACAGGGTCGACTACGAGCAGTACTTC.

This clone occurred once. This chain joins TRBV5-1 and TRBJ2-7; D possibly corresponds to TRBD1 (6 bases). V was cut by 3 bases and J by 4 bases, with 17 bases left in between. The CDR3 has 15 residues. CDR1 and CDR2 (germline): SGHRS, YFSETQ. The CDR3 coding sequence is TGCGCCAGCAGCTGGACTTGGGACATTCAATACGAGCAGTACTTC. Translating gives CASSWTWDIQYEQYF.

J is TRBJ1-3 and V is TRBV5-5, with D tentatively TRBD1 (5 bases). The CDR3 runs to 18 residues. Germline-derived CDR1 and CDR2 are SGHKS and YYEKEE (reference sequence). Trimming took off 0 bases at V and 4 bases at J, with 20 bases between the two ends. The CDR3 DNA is TGTGCCAGCAGCTTGGTATTGGCAGGGCAGGCAGGAGGAAACACCATATATTTT. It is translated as CASSLVLAGQAGGNTIYF.

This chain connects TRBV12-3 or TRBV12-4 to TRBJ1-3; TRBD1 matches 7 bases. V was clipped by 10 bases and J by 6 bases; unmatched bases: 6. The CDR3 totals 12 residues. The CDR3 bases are TGTGCCACCGGGACAGCCGTAAACACCATATATTTT. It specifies CATGTAVNTIYF.

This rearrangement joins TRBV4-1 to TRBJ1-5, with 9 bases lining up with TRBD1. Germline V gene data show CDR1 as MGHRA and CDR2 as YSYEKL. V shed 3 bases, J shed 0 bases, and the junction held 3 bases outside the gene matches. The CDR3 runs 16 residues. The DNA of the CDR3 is TGCGCCAGCAGCCACCCGGACAGGGGTAGCAATCAGCCCCAGCATTTT. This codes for CASSHPDRGSNQPQHF.

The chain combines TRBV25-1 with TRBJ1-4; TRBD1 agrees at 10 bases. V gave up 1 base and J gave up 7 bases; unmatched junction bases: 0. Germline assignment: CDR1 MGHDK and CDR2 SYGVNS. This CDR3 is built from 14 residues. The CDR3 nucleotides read TGTGCCAGCAGTGAATGGGACAGGGGTGAAAAACTGTTTTTT. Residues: CASSEWDRGEKLFF.

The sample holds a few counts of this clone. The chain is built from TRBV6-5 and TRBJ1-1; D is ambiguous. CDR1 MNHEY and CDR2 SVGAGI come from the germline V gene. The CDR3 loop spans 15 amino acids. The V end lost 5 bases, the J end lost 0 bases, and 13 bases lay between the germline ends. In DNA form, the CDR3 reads TGTGCCAGCAGTCTCGTAGGTGGATTGAACACTGAAGCTTTCTTT. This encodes CASSLVGGLNTEAFF.

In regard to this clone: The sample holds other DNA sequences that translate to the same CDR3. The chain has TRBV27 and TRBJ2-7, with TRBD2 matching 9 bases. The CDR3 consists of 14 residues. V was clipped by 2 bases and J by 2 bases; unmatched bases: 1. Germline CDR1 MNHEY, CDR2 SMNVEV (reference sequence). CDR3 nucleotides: TGTGCCAGCAGTTTAGCGGGGGGGCCCTACGAGCAGTACTTC. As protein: CASSLAGGPYEQYF.

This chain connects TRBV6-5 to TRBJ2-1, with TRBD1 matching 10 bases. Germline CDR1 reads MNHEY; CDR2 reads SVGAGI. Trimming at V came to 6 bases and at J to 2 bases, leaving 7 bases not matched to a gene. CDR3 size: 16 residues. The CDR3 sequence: CASRYKGQGAYNEQFF. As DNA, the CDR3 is TGTGCCAGCAGGTACAAAGGACAGGGGGCCTACAATGAGCAGTTCTTC.

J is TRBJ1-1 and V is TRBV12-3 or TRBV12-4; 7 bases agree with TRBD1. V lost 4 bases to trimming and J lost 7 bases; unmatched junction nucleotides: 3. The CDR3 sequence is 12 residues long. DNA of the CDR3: TGTGCCAGCAGTTCCGGACAGGTTGAAGCTTTCTTT. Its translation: CASSSGQVEAFF.

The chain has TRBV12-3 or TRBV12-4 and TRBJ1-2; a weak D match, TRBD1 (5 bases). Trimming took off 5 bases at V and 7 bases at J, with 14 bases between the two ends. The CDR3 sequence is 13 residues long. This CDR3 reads CASSPSGRAGYTF. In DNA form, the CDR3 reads TGTGCCAGCAGTCCCTCAGGGAGGGCTGGCTACACCTTC.

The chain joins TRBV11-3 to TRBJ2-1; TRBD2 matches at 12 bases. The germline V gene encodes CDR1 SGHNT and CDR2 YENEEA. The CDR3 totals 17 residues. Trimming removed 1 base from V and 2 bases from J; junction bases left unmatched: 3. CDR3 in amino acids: CASSLVASGGAYNEQFF. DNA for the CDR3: TGTGCCAGCAGCTTAGTGGCTAGCGGGGGGGCCTACAATGAGCAGTTCTTC.

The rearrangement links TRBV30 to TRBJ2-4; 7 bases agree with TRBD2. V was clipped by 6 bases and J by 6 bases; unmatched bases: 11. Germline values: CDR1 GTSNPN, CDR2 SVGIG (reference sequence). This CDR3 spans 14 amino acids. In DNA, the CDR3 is TGTGCCTGCTCCCAGGGAGGGCGGGGAAACATTCAGTACTTC. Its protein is CACSQGGRGNIQYF.

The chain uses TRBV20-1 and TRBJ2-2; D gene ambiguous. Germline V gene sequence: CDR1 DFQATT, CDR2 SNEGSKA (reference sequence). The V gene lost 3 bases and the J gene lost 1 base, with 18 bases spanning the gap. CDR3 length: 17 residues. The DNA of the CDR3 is TGCAGTGCTAGTGTCGACTGGCTGCCGGGGAACACCGGGGAGCTGTTTTTT. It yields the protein CSASVDWLPGNTGELFF.